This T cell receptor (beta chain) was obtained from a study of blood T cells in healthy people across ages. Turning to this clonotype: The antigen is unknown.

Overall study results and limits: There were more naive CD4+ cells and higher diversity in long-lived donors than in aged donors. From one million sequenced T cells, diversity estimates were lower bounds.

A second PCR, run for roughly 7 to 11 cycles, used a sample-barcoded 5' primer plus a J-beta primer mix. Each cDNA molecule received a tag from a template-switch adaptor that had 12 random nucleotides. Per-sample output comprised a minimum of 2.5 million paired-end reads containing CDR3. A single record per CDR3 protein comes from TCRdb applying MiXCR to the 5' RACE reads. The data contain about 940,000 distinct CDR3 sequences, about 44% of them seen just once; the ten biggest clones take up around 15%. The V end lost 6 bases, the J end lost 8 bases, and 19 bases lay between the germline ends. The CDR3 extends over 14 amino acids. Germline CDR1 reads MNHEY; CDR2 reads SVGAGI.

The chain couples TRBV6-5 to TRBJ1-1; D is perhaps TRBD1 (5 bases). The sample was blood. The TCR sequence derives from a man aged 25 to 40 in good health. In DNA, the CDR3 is TGTGCCAGCAGATCGCCCCAGGGAGTTTCCGAAGCTTTCTTT. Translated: CASRSPQGVSEAFF.